This T cell receptor beta chain is drawn from a study of beta chain features in type 1 diabetes. Study background: In all, roughly 98,000,000 sorted cells from all samples were analyzed.

The study reverse transcribed the entire isolated RNA, so it sequenced expressed TCRB transcripts. Libraries were prepared by immunoSEQ multiplex PCR; TCRdb keeps only in-frame clonotypes and omits some of them. The table lists a few hundred thousand clones, around 20% of them singletons, with approximately 0.043% in the top ten. This clone has more than one count but fewer than ten. V lost 6 bases to trimming and J lost 2 bases, with 13 bases between them. The CDR3 consists of 14 residues. The germline V gene has CDR1 SGHNT and CDR2 YENEEA. The receptor was derived from a woman between 18 and 29 years old in good health. The chain employs TRBV11-3 and TRBJ2-5; D might be TRBD2 (6 bases). The source material was naive CD4+ T cells from blood. CDR3 region: CASSPWRDQETQYF. The CDR3 coding sequence is TGTGCCAGCAGTCCCTGGCGGGATCAAGAGACCCAGTACTTC. The variable domain in full, with the rest retrieved from reference TRBV11-3 and TRBJ2-5, is EAGVVQSPRYKIIEKKQPVAFWCNPISGHNTLYWYLQNLGQGPELLIRYENEEAVDDSQLPKDRFSAERLKGVDSTLKIQPAELGDSAVYLCASSPWRDQETQYFGPGTRLLVL.